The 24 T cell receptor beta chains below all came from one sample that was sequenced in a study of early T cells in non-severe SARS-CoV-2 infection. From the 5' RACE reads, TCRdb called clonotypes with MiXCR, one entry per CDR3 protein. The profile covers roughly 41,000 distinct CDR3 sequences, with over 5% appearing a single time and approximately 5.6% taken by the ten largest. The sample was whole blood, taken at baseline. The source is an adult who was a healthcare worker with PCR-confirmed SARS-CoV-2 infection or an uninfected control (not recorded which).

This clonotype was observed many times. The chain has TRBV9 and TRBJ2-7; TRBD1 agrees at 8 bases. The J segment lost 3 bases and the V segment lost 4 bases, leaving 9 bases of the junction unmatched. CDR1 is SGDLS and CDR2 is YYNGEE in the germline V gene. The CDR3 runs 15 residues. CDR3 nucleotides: TGTGCCAGCAGCTCCCGGACAGGGTCTGTCTACGAGCAGTACTTC. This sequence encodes CASSSRTGSVYEQYF.

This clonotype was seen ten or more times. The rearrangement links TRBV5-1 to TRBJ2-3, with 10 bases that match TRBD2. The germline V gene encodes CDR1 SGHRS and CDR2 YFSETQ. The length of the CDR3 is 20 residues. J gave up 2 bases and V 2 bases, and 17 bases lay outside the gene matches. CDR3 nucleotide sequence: TGCGCCAGCAGCTTAGTAATCCCTCACGGACTAGCGGTTTTCACAGATACGCAGTATTTT. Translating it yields CASSLVIPHGLAVFTDTQYF.

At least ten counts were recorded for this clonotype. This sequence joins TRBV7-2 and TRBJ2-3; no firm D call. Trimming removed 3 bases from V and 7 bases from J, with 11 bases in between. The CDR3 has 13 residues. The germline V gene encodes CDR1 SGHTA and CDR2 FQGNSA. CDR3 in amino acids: CASSFPLLHTQYF. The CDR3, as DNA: TGTGCCAGCAGCTTCCCCTTGCTTCATACGCAGTATTTT.

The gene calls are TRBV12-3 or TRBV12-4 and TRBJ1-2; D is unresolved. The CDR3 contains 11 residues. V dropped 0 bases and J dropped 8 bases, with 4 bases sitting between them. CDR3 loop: CASSLAGGYTF. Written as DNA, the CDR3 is TGTGCCAGCAGTTTAGCTGGGGGCTACACCTTC.

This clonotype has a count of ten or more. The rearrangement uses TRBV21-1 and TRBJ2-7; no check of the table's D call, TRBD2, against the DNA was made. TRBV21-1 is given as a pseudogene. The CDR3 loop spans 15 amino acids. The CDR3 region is CASSKLAGAPYEQYF. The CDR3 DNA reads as TGTGCCAGCAGCAAATTAGCGGGGGCCCCCTACGAGCAGTACTTC.

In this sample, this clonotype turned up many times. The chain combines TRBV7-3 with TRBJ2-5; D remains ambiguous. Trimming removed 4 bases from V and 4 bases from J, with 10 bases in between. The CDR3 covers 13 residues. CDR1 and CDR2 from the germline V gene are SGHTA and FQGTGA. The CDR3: CASSSGASETQYF. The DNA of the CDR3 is TGTGCCAGCAGCTCAGGCGCGTCAGAGACCCAGTACTTC.

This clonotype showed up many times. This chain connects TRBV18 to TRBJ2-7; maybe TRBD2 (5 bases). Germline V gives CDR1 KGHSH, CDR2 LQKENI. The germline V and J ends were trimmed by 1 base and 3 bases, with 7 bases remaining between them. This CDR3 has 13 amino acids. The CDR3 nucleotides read TGTGCCAGCTCACCACGAGGGTACTACGAGCAGTACTTC. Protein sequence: CASSPRGYYEQYF. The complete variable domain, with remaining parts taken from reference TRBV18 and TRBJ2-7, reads NAGVMQNPRHLVRRRGQEARLRCSPMKGHSHVYWYRQLPEEGLKFMVYLQKENIIDESGMPKERFSAEFPKEGPSILRIQQVVRGDSAAYFCASSPRGYYEQYFGPGTRLTVT.

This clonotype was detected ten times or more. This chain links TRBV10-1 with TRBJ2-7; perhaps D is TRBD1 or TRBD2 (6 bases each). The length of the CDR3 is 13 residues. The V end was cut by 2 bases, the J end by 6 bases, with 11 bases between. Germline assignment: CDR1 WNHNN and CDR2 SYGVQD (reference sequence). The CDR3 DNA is TGCGCCAGCAGTGAGAGGGGGGATGGCGAGCAGTACTTC. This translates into CASSERGDGEQYF.

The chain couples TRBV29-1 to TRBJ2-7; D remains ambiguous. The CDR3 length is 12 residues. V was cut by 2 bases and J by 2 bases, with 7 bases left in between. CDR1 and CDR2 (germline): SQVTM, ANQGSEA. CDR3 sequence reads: CSVESVTYEQYF. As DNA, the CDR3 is TGCAGCGTTGAAAGCGTAACCTACGAGCAGTACTTC.

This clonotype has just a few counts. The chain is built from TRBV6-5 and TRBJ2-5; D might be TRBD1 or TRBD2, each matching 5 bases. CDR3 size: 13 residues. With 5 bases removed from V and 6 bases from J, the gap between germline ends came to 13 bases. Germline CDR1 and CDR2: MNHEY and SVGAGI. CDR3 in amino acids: CASSRGRGKTQYF. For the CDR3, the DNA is TGTGCCAGCAGTCGGGGCAGAGGAAAGACCCAGTACTTC.

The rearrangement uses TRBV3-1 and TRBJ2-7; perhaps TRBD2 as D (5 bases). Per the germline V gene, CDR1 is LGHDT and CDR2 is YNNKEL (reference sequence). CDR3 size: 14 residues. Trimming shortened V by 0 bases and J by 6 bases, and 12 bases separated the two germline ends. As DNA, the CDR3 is TGTGCCAGCAGCCAAGATTTTTTAACTAGCGAGCAGTACTTC. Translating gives CASSQDFLTSEQYF.

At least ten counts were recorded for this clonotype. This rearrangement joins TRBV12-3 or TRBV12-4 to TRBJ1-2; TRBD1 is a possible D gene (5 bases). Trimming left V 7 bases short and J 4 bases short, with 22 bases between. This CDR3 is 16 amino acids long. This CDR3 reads CASTPTRQLSPYGYTF. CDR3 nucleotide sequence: TGTGCCAGCACCCCCACCCGACAGCTCTCCCCCTATGGCTACACCTTC.

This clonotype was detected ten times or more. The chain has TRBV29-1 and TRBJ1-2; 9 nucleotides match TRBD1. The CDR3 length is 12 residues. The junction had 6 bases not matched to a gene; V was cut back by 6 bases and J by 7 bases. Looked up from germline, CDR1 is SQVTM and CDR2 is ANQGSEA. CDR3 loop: CSVDTGGLGYTF. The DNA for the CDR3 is TGCAGCGTGGATACAGGGGGCCTTGGCTACACCTTC. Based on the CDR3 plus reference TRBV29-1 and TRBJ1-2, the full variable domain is SAVISQKPSRDICQRGTSLTIQCQVDSQVTMMFWYRQQPGQSLTLIATANQGSEATYESGFVIDKFPISRPNLTFSTLTVSNMSPEDSSIYLCSVDTGGLGYTFGSGTRLTVV.

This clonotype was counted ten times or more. CDR3 residues: CASSQAQESQPQHF. The CDR3 nucleotides read TGCGCCAGCAGCCAAGCCCAGGAATCCCAGCCCCAGCATTTT. This rearrangement joins TRBV4-1 to TRBJ1-5, with unresolved D. The germline CDR1 and CDR2 sequences are MGHRA and YSYEKL. With 1 base removed from V and 7 bases from J, the gap between germline ends came to 11 bases. There are 14 residues in the CDR3.

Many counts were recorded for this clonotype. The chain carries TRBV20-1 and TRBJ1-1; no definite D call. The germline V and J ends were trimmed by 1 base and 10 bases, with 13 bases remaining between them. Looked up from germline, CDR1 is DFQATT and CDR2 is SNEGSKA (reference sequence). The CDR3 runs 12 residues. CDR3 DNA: TGCAGTGCTAGAGCCCTACTAATGGGAGCTTTCTTT. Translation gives CSARALLMGAFF.

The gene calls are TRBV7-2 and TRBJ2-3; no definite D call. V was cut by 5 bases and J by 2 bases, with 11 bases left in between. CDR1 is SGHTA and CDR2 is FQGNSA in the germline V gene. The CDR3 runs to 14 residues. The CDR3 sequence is CASSRYDNTDTQYF. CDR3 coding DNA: TGTGCCAGCAGCCGATACGATAACACAGATACGCAGTATTTT.

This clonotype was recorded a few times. The CDR3 loop is CASSLGFGGIGGELFF. The CDR3 DNA is TGTGCCAGCAGTTTAGGATTCGGAGGGATTGGCGGGGAGCTGTTTTTT. The V and J genes are TRBV27 and TRBJ2-2; D might be TRBD2 (6 bases). V lost 2 bases and J lost 7, with 17 bases in between. The CDR3 loop spans 16 amino acids. CDR1 is MNHEY and CDR2 is SMNVEV in the germline V gene (reference sequence).

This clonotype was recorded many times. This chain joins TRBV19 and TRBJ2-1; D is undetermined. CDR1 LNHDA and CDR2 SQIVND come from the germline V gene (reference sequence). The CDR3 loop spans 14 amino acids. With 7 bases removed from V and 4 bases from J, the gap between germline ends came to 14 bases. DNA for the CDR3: TGTGCCAGTAACCAAAGGAACCGGTACAATGAGCAGTTCTTC. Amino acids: CASNQRNRYNEQFF.

For the CDR3, the DNA is TGTGCCAGCAGTTTATCTGGCCTAGCGGAAGAGACCCAGTACTTC. Its protein is CASSLSGLAEETQYF. The rearrangement joins TRBV28 to TRBJ2-5, with 7 bases lining up with TRBD2. Germline CDR1 reads MDHEN; CDR2 reads SYDVKM. V lost 1 base to trimming and J lost 3 bases; unmatched junction nucleotides: 5. The CDR3 length is 15 residues.

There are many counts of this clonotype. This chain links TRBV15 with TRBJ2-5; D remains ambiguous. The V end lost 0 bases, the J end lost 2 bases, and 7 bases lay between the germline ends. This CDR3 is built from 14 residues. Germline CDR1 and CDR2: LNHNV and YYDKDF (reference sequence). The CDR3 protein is CATSRDKYQETQYF. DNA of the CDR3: TGTGCCACCAGCAGAGACAAGTATCAAGAGACCCAGTACTTC.

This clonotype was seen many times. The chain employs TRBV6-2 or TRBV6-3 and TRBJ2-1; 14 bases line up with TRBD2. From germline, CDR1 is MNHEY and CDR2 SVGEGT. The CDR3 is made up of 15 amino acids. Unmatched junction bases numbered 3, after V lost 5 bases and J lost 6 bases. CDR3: CASSRLAGGVNEQFF. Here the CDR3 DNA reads TGTGCCAGCAGTCGACTAGCGGGAGGGGTCAATGAGCAGTTCTTC.

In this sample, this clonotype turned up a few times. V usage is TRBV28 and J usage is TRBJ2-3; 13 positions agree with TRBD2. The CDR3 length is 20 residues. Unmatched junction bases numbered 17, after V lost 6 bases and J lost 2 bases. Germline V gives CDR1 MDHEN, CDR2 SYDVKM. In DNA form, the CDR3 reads TGTGCCAGCAGCCTCCGGACTAGCGGGAGTGATATCTCTCACACAGATACGCAGTATTTT. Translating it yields CASSLRTSGSDISHTDTQYF.

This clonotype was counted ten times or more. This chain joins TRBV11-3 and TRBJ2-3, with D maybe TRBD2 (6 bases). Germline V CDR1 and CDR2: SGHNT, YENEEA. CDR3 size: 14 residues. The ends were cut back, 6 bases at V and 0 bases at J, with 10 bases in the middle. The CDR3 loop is CASSGTPSTDTQYF. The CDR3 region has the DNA TGTGCCAGCAGTGGGACTCCTAGCACAGATACGCAGTATTTT.

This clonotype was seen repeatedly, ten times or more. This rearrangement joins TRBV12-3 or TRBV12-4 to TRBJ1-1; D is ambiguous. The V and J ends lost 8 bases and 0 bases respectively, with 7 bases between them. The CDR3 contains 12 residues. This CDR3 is CASGLLNTEAFF. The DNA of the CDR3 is TGTGCCAGCGGACTATTGAACACTGAAGCTTTCTTT.